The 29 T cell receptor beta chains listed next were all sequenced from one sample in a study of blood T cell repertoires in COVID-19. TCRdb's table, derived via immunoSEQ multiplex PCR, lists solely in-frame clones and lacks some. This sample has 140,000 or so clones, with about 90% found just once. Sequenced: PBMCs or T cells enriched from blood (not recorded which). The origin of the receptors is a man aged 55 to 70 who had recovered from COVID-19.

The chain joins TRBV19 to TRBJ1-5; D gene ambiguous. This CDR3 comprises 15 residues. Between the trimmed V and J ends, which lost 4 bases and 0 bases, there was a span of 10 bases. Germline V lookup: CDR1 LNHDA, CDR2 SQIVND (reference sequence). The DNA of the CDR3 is TGTGCCAGTAGTACCCAGATACGTAGCAATCAGCCCCAGCATTTT. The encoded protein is CASSTQIRSNQPQHF.

The CDR3 DNA sequence: TGTGCCAGCAGCCGGGGCAGGGATCACCAGCCCCAGCATTTT. Amino acids: CASSRGRDHQPQHF. This chain uses TRBV7-8 with TRBJ1-5; a weak D match, TRBD1 (5 bases). Trimming stripped 5 bases from V and 7 bases from J, with 15 bases between. The CDR3 sequence is 14 residues long. The germline V gene encodes CDR1 SGHVS and CDR2 FQNEAQ.

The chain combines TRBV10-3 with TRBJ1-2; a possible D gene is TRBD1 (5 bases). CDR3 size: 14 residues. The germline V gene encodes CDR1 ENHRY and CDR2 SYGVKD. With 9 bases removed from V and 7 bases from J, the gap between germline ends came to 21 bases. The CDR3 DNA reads TGTGCCATTGGCCTCAGGGTAGCGGGACGTGGCTACACCTTC. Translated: CAIGLRVAGRGYTF.

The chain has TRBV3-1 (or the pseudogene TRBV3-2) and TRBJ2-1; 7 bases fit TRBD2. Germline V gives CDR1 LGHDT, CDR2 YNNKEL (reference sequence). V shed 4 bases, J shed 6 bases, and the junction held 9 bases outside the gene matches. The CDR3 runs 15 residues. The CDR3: CASSLSAAGINEQFF. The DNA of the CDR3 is TGTGCCAGCAGCCTATCTGCAGCGGGGATCAATGAGCAGTTCTTC.

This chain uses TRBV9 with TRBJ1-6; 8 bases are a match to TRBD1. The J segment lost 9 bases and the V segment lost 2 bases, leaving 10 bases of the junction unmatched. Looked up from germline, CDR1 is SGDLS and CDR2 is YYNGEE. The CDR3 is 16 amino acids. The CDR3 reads CASSVTSGTGGSPLHF. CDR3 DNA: TGTGCCAGCAGCGTTACGTCTGGGACAGGAGGTTCACCCCTCCACTTT.

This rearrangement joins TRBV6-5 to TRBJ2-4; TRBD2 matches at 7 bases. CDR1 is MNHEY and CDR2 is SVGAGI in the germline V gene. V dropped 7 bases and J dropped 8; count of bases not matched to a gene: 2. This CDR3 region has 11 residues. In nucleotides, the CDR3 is TGTGCCAGCAACCGGGGGGACATTCAGTACTTC. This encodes CASNRGDIQYF.

This CDR3 reads CASSYLQGFYNEQFF. The CDR3 DNA follows: TGTGCCAGCAGTTACCTCCAGGGGTTTTACAATGAGCAGTTCTTC. J is TRBJ2-1 and V is TRBV6-2 or TRBV6-3; tentative D call: TRBD1 (6 bases). The germline V gene has CDR1 MNHEY and CDR2 SVGEGT. Trimming removed 2 bases from V and 4 bases from J, with 12 bases in between. CDR3 size: 15 residues.

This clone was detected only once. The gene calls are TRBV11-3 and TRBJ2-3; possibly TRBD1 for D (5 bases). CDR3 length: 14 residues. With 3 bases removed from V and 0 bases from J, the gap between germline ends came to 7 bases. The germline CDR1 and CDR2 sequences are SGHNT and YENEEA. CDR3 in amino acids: CASSFDSSTDTQYF. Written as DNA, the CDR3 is TGTGCCAGCAGCTTCGACAGTAGCACAGATACGCAGTATTTT.

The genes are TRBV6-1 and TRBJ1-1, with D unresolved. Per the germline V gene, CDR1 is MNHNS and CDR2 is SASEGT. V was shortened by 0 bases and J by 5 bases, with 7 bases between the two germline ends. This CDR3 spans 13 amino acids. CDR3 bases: TGTGCCAGCAGTGAAGCGCGGGGTACTGAAGCTTTCTTT. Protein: CASSEARGTEAFF.

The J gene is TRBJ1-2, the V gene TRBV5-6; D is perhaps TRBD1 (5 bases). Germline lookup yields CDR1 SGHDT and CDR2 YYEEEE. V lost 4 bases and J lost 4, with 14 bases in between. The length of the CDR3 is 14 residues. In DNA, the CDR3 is TGTGCCAGCAGCCTCGAGGAAGGGGTCTATGGCTACACCTTC. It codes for CASSLEEGVYGYTF.

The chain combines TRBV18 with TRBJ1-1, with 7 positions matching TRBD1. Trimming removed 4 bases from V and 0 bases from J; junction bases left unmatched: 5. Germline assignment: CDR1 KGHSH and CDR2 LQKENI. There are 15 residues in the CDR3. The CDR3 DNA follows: TGTGCCAGCTCACAGTCGACAGGGATGAACACTGAAGCTTTCTTT. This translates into CASSQSTGMNTEAFF.

CDR3 in DNA: TGTGCTAGTGGTTTGATGGGACAGCAAGCTTTCTTT. Encoded protein: CASGLMGQQAFF. The gene calls are TRBV12-5 and TRBJ1-1, with 7 bases lining up with TRBD1. Germline CDR1 and CDR2: LGHNT and FRNRAP. The junction had 3 bases not matched to a gene; V was cut back by 2 bases and J by 9 bases. The CDR3 is 12 residues long.

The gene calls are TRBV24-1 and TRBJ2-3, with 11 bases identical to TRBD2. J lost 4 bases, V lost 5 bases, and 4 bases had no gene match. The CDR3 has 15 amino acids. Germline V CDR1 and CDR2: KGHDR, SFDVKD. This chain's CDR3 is CATSGSGGASDTQYF. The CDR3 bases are TGTGCCACCAGTGGTAGCGGGGGGGCTTCAGATACGCAGTATTTT.

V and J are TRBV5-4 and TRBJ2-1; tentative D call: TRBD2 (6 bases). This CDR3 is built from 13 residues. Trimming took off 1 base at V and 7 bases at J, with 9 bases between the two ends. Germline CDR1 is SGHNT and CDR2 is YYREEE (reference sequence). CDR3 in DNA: TGTGCCAGCAGCTTGACTAGCTTGAATGAGCAGTTCTTC. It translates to CASSLTSLNEQFF.

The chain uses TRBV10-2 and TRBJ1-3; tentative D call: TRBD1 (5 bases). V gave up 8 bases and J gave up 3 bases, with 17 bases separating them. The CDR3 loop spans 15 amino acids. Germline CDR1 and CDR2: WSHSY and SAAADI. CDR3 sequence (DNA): TGCGCCAGCGTCCTGAGTCCAGGGTATGGAAACACCATATATTTT. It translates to CASVLSPGYGNTIYF.

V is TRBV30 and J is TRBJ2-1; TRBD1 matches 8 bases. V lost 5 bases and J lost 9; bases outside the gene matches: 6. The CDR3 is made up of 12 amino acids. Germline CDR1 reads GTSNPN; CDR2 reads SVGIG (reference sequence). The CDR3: CAWADRAGEQFF. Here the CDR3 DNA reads TGTGCCTGGGCGGACAGGGCCGGTGAGCAGTTCTTC.

Here the CDR3 DNA reads TGTGCCAGCAGCGCACGGACAGGGTTCAGCACAGATACGCAGTATTTT. It specifies CASSARTGFSTDTQYF. The chain recombines TRBV3-1 (or the pseudogene TRBV3-2) with TRBJ2-3; 8 positions match TRBD1. CDR3 length: 16 residues. Germline V gene sequence: CDR1 LGHDT, CDR2 YNNKEL (reference sequence). V lost 5 bases to trimming and J lost 0 bases; unmatched junction nucleotides: 7.

CDR3 DNA: TGTGCCAGCAGTTTTTACAGAAACACTGAAGCTTTCTTT. It specifies CASSFYRNTEAFF. This chain joins TRBV28 and TRBJ1-1; no clear D gene. There are 13 residues in the CDR3. V lost 3 bases and J 2 bases, leaving 7 bases between the germline ends. Germline values: CDR1 MDHEN, CDR2 SYDVKM.

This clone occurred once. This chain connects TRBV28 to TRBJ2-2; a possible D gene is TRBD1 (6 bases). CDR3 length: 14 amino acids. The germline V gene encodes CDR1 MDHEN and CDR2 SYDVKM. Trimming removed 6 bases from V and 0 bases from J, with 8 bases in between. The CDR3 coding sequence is TGTGCCAGCAGCGGGACACCGAACACCGGGGAGCTGTTTTTT. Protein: CASSGTPNTGELFF.

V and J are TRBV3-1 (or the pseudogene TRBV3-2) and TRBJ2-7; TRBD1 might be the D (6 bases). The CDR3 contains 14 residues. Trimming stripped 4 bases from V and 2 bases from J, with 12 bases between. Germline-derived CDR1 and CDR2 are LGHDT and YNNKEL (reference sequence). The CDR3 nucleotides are TGTGCCAGCAGCCCAGGACAGATCGCCTACGAGCAGTACTTC. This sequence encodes CASSPGQIAYEQYF.

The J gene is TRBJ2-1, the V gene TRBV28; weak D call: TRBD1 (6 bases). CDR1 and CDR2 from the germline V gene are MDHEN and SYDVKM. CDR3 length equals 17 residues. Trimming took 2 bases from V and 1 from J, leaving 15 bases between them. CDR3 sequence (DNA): TGTGCCAGCAGTTTAGGGACAACCCTTGGGTCCTACAATGAGCAGTTCTTC. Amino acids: CASSLGTTLGSYNEQFF.

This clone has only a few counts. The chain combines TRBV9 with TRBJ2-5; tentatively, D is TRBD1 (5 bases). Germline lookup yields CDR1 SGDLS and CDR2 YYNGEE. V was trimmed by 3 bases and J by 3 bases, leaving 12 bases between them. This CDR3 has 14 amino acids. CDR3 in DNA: TGTGCCAGCAGCGCTCTTACAGGAGAAGAGACCCAGTACTTC. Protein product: CASSALTGEETQYF.

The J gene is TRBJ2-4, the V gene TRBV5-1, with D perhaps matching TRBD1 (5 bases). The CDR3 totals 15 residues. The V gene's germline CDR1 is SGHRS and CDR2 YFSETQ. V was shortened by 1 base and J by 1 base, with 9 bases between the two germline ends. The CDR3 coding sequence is TGCGCCAGCAGCTTGTCGACAGAGGCCAAAAACATTCAGTACTTC. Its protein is CASSLSTEAKNIQYF.

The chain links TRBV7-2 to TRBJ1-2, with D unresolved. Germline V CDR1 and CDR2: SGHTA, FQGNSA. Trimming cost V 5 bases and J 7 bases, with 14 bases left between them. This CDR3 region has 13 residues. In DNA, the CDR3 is TGTGCCAGCAGCGCCGCGGCTCCGGGTGGCTACACCTTC. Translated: CASSAAAPGGYTF.

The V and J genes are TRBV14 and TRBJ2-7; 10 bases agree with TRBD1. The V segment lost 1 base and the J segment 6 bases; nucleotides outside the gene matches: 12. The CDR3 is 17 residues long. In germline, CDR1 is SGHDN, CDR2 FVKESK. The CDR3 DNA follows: TGTGCCAGCAGCCAAGCCCGCTCTGCCGGGACAGGGGTCGAGCAGTACTTC. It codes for CASSQARSAGTGVEQYF. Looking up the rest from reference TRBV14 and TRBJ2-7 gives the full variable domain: EAGVTQFPSHSVIEKGQTVTLRCDPISGHDNLYWYRRVMGKEIKFLLHFVKESKQDESGMPNNRFLAERTGGTYSTLKVQPAELEDSGVYFCASSQARSAGTGVEQYFGPGTRLTVT.

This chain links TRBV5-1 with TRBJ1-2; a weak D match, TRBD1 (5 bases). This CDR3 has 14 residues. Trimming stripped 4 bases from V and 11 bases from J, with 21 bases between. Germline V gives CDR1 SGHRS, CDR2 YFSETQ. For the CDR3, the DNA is TGCGCCAGCAGCGGCGGGACTCGTGCTATTCGGTACACCTTC. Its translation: CASSGGTRAIRYTF.

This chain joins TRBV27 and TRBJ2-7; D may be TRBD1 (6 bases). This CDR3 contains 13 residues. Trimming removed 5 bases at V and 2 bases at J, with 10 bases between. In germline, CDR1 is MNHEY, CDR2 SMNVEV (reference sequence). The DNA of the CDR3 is TGTGCCAGCAGTGTGGACAGAACCTACGAGCAGTACTTC. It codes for CASSVDRTYEQYF.

The CDR3 DNA reads as TGTGCCAGTAGTATGGAGACCGAGTATCAAGAGACCCAGTACTTC. Amino acid sequence: CASSMETEYQETQYF. This chain joins TRBV19 and TRBJ2-5; D not resolved. From germline, CDR1 is LNHDA and CDR2 SQIVND (reference sequence). Trimming took off 3 bases at V and 2 bases at J, with 13 bases between the two ends. The CDR3 length is 15 residues.

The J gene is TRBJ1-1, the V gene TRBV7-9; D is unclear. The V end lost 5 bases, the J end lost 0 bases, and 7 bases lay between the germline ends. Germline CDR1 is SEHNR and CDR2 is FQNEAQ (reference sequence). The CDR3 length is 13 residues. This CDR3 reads CASSNILNTEAFF. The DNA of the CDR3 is TGTGCCAGCAGCAATATTCTGAACACTGAAGCTTTCTTT.